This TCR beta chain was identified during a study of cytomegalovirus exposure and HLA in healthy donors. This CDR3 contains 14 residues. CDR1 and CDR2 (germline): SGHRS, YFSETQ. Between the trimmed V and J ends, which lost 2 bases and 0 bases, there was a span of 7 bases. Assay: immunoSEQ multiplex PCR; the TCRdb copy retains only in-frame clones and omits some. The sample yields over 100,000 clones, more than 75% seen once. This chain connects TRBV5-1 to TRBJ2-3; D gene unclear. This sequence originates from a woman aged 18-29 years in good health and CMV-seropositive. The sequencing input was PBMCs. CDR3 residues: CASSFRYSTDTQYF. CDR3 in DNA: TGCGCCAGCAGCTTTCGGTACAGCACAGATACGCAGTATTTT.